This passage covers 30 T cell receptor beta chains from one sample sequenced in a study of CD8+CD57+ T cells in acquired aplastic anemia. By flow cytometry, patients selected for sequencing had shown an expansion of CD8+CD57+ cells. The template used for profiling TCR beta VDJ and CDR3 was genomic DNA. TCRdb reprocessed the reads via MiXCR and lists one record per CDR3 protein. The sample includes around 170,000 distinct CDR3 sequences, roughly half of them seen just once. Sequenced input: sorted CD4+, CD8+, or CD8+CD57+ T cells (not recorded which) from PBMCs. These receptors were taken from a human donor with aplastic anemia.

V usage is TRBV19 and J usage is TRBJ2-5; D unclear. Per the germline V gene, CDR1 is LNHDA and CDR2 is SQIVND (reference sequence). The CDR3 consists of 14 residues. The V and J ends lost 5 bases and 1 base respectively, with 11 bases between them. The CDR3 sequence: CASSVWWLQETQYF. DNA for the CDR3: TGTGCCAGTAGTGTCTGGTGGCTCCAAGAGACCCAGTACTTC.

This clonotype was picked up a small number of times. The chain links TRBV5-1 to TRBJ2-7, with D tentatively TRBD2 (5 bases). The V gene lost 0 bases and the J gene lost 2 bases, with 9 bases spanning the gap. There are 14 residues in the CDR3. The V gene's germline CDR1 is SGHRS and CDR2 YFSETQ. CDR3 amino acids: CASSLDGVPYEQYF. The CDR3 coding sequence is TGCGCCAGCAGCTTGGACGGGGTCCCCTACGAGCAGTACTTC. The whole variable domain, filled in from reference TRBV5-1 and TRBJ2-7, reads KAGVTQTPRYLIKTRGQQVTLSCSPISGHRSVSWYQQTPGQGLQFLFEYFSETQRNKGNFPGRFSGRQFSNSRSEMNVSTLELGDSALYLCASSLDGVPYEQYFGPGTRLTVT.

The V and J genes are TRBV5-3 and TRBJ1-2, with TRBD1 matching over 8 bases. TRBV5-3 is an open reading frame, and its role is uncertain. The V segment lost 8 bases and the J segment 4 bases; nucleotides outside the gene matches: 7. CDR3 length equals 13 residues. In DNA form, the CDR3 reads TGTGCCAGCAGCGCAGGGGGCGGCTATGGCTACACCTTC. Translation: CASSAGGGYGYTF.

This sequence joins TRBV4-2 and TRBJ2-4; 7 positions match TRBD2. CDR1 is LGHNA and CDR2 is YNFKEQ in the germline V gene. V shed 3 bases, J shed 6 bases, and the junction held 11 bases outside the gene matches. The CDR3 consists of 16 residues. The CDR3 here is CASSQGGPGSGNIQYF. In nucleotides, the CDR3 is TGTGCCAGCAGCCAGGGAGGGCCGGGGTCCGGAAACATTCAGTACTTC.

Many counts were recorded for this clonotype. The CDR3 is CASSTRQNTQYF. The DNA for the CDR3 is TGTGCCAGCAGCACCAGACAAAATACGCAGTATTTT. The chain is built from TRBV7-9 and TRBJ2-3; D ambiguous. V dropped 5 bases and J dropped 7 bases, with 10 bases sitting between them. The CDR3 length is 12 residues. In germline, CDR1 is SEHNR, CDR2 FQNEAQ (reference sequence).

There are many counts of this clonotype. This sequence joins TRBV2 and TRBJ1-5; D gene uncertain. The V gene lost 2 bases and the J gene lost 7 bases, with 12 bases spanning the gap. Germline V gives CDR1 SNHLY, CDR2 FYNNEI. The CDR3 has 14 residues. The CDR3 DNA reads as TGTGCCAGCAGTGAACTTGAGGGAATACAGCCCCAGCATTTT. Translation gives CASSELEGIQPQHF.

This clonotype was seen a handful of times. The chain employs TRBV10-3 and TRBJ1-1; D gene ambiguous. Trimming pared 4 bases from V and 1 base from J, leaving 10 bases between. CDR3 length: 14 amino acids. Germline CDR1 reads ENHRY; CDR2 reads SYGVKD. The CDR3, as DNA: TGTGCCATCAGTGCGCGGCAGACGAACACTGAAGCTTTCTTT. Residues: CAISARQTNTEAFF.

This clonotype was counted ten times or more. The genes are TRBV7-9 and TRBJ1-5; D is undetermined. The CDR3 covers 13 residues. Germline CDR1 is SEHNR and CDR2 is FQNEAQ (reference sequence). The V end was cut by 2 bases, the J end by 6 bases, with 8 bases between. The CDR3 nucleotides read TGTGCCAGCAGCTTAACAGCTGTTCAGCCCCAGCATTTT. It is translated as CASSLTAVQPQHF. The full variable domain, rest sourced from reference TRBV7-9 and TRBJ1-5, is DTGVSQNPRHKITKRGQNVTFRCDPISEHNRLYWYRQTLGQGPEFLTYFQNEAQLEKSRLLSDRFSAERPKGSFSTLEIQRTEQGDSAMYLCASSLTAVQPQHFGDGTRLSIL.

This chain links TRBV11-3 with TRBJ2-7; D gene uncertain. This CDR3 is built from 14 residues. V was pared by 2 bases and J by 3 bases, with 11 bases between. CDR1 is SGHNT and CDR2 is YENEEA in the germline V gene. The CDR3 DNA follows: TGTGCCAGCAGCTTATGGTGTGACCACTACGAGCAGTACTTC. This sequence encodes CASSLWCDHYEQYF.

Many counts were recorded for this clonotype. This sequence joins TRBV7-9 and TRBJ2-2; D gene unclear. The CDR3 runs 13 residues. Germline V lookup: CDR1 SEHNR, CDR2 FQNEAQ (reference sequence). Trimming removed 1 base at V and 6 bases at J, with 6 bases between. The CDR3 sequence: CASSLVLAGELFF. CDR3 nucleotide sequence: TGTGCCAGCAGCTTAGTTTTAGCCGGGGAGCTGTTTTTT.

The chain employs TRBV10-3 and TRBJ2-1; 7 bases align to TRBD2. Germline trimming cut 1 base from V and 3 bases from J; bases unmatched to any gene: 6. This CDR3 is built from 16 residues. Germline-derived CDR1 and CDR2 are ENHRY and SYGVKD. CDR3 in DNA: TGTGCCATCAGTGAGTATGCGGGGGAGATCTACAATGAGCAGTTCTTC. Residues: CAISEYAGEIYNEQFF.

For the CDR3, the DNA is TGCAGTGCTAAGGAAGGGCGAAGAACGGCTAGCACAGATACGCAGTATTTT. Protein sequence: CSAKEGRRTASTDTQYF. The chain combines TRBV20-1 with TRBJ2-3; D ambiguous. This CDR3 is 17 amino acids long. The V gene lost 4 bases and the J gene lost 0 bases, with 20 bases spanning the gap. The germline V gene encodes CDR1 DFQATT and CDR2 SNEGSKA (reference sequence).

In its sample, this clonotype was seen a few times. The rearrangement joins TRBV6-4 to TRBJ2-6; D is ambiguous. Trimming removed 5 bases from V and 0 bases from J, with 11 bases in between. This CDR3 is built from 16 residues. CDR1 is MRHNA and CDR2 is SNTAGT in the germline V gene. CDR3 region: CASSPGHHSGANVLTF. CDR3 DNA: TGTGCCAGCAGTCCAGGCCACCACTCTGGGGCCAACGTCCTGACTTTC.

The gene calls are TRBV9 and TRBJ1-6, with D uncertain. Trimming shortened V by 0 bases and J by 10 bases, and 11 bases separated the two germline ends. CDR1 and CDR2 (germline): SGDLS, YYNGEE. This CDR3 is 14 amino acids long. CDR3 in amino acids: CASSVAATDSPLHF. Here the CDR3 DNA reads TGTGCCAGCAGCGTAGCTGCTACTGACTCACCCCTCCACTTT.

This clonotype was recorded many times. V is TRBV20-1 and J is TRBJ2-7; 10 bases are shared with TRBD1. CDR1 DFQATT and CDR2 SNEGSKA come from the germline V gene (reference sequence). V lost 5 bases to trimming and J lost 4 bases; unmatched junction nucleotides: 8. The CDR3 sequence is 14 residues long. DNA for the CDR3: TGCAGTGCTTACCAGGGACAGGGGTCATACGAGCAGTACTTC. This codes for CSAYQGQGSYEQYF.

This sequence joins TRBV2 and TRBJ2-7, with D uncertain. There are 15 residues in the CDR3. Trimming removed 1 base at V and 1 base at J, with 11 bases between. CDR1 and CDR2 (germline): SNHLY, FYNNEI. CDR3 sequence (DNA): TGTGCCAGCAGTGAAGAGTGGGGTAGATCCTACGAGCAGTACTTC. Translating it yields CASSEEWGRSYEQYF.

This chain joins TRBV29-1 and TRBJ2-1, with 7 bases that match TRBD1. V gave up 4 bases and J gave up 6 bases; unmatched junction bases: 3. CDR1 is SQVTM and CDR2 is ANQGSEA in the germline V gene. The CDR3 runs to 12 residues. As DNA, the CDR3 is TGCAGCGTTGTACAGGGGACCAATGAGCAGTTCTTC. Translated, it gives CSVVQGTNEQFF.

This clonotype was detected ten times or more. This sequence joins TRBV5-1 and TRBJ1-2; weak D call: TRBD1 (5 bases). Trimming removed 1 base at V and 4 bases at J, with 11 bases between. The CDR3 contains 14 residues. Germline CDR1 reads SGHRS; CDR2 reads YFSETQ. The CDR3 loop is CASSLTLTAYGYTF. CDR3 nucleotide sequence: TGCGCCAGCAGCTTGACCCTGACAGCCTATGGCTACACCTTC.

This clonotype occurred a few times. This chain connects TRBV6-1 to TRBJ2-3, with D tentatively TRBD1 (6 bases). This CDR3 region has 17 residues. V was trimmed by 5 bases and J by 0 bases, leaving 18 bases between them. Germline V gene sequence: CDR1 MNHNS, CDR2 SASEGT. CDR3 DNA sequence: TGTGCCAGCAGTCCGCACAGGGTAGTGAGGAGCACAGATACGCAGTATTTT. This sequence encodes CASSPHRVVRSTDTQYF.

The chain uses TRBV7-3 and TRBJ2-3; 9 bases line up with TRBD2. Losses at the gene ends were 5 bases for V and 12 bases for J; bases not matched to a gene: 6. The CDR3 is made up of 12 amino acids. CDR1 is SGHTA and CDR2 is FQGTGA in the germline V gene. CDR3 sequence reads: CASSHSSGAQYF. CDR3 nucleotide sequence: TGTGCCAGCAGCCATTCTAGCGGGGCCCAGTATTTT.

The rearrangement links TRBV25-1 to TRBJ2-7, with D possibly being TRBD1 (6 bases). CDR3 length: 14 amino acids. Between the trimmed V and J ends, which lost 4 bases and 6 bases, there was a span of 16 bases. Germline V gene data show CDR1 as MGHDK and CDR2 as SYGVNS. CDR3 sequence: CASSAAGTFLEQYF. The CDR3 DNA sequence: TGTGCCAGCAGTGCAGCCGGGACATTCCTCGAGCAGTACTTC.

This clonotype was seen repeatedly, ten times or more. A read error may account for a junction end that differs from germline. V usage is TRBV7-7 and J usage is TRBJ2-3; possibly TRBD2 for D (6 bases). The CDR3 totals 13 residues. Germline lookup yields CDR1 SSHAT and CDR2 FNYEAQ (reference sequence). CDR3 nucleotides: TGTGCTAGCAGCTTAACAAGGGACTCCAGGCAGTATTTT. Its protein product is CASSLTRDSRQYF.

In the case of this clonotype: A much larger clonotype is one base distant, so this may be a read error. The CDR3 here is CASSEAWRVNEQFF. CDR3 in DNA: TGTGCCAGCAGTGAAGCGTGGCGGGTCAATGAGCAGTTCTTC. This chain uses TRBV6-1 with TRBJ2-1, with a weak D call TRBD2 (5 bases). V lost 0 bases and J lost 6, with 9 bases in between. The CDR3 sequence is 14 residues long. Germline V gives CDR1 MNHNS, CDR2 SASEGT.

V gene TRBV7-2 combines with J gene TRBJ2-7; tentative D call: TRBD1 (6 bases). The CDR3 is made up of 15 amino acids. Trimming took off 1 base at V and 2 bases at J, with 12 bases between the two ends. In germline, CDR1 is SGHTA, CDR2 FQGNSA. CDR3 region: CASSLGGQATYEQYF. The CDR3 bases are TGTGCCAGCAGCTTAGGGGGGCAGGCGACCTACGAGCAGTACTTC.

This clonotype was detected only once. The V gene is TRBV28, the J gene TRBJ1-6, with D tentatively TRBD1 (5 bases). The V end lost 3 bases, the J end lost 7 bases, and 10 bases lay between the germline ends. The CDR3 loop spans 14 amino acids. Germline loops: CDR1 MDHEN, CDR2 SYDVKM. CDR3 DNA: TGTGCCAGCAGTTTTTGGCAGGGAAATTCACCCCTCCACTTT. Translated: CASSFWQGNSPLHF.

With respect to this clonotype: A much larger clone sits a single nucleotide away, making a read error possible. This sequence joins TRBV5-1 and TRBJ1-1; tentative D call: TRBD1 (6 bases). The CDR3 spans 13 residues. With 4 bases removed from V and 8 bases from J, the gap between germline ends came to 15 bases. The germline gives CDR1 SGHRS, CDR2 YFSETQ. CDR3 in DNA: TGCGCCAGCAGCAGGGACGTCCAGGGGGAAGCTTTCTTT. As protein: CASSRDVQGEAFF.

This clonotype was counted a few times. The V call is TRBV19, the J call TRBJ2-7; 12 bases line up with TRBD2. The J segment lost 2 bases and the V segment lost 5 bases, leaving 1 base of the junction unmatched. Germline V gene data show CDR1 as LNHDA and CDR2 as SQIVND (reference sequence). This CDR3 spans 14 amino acids. The chain's CDR3 is CASSRTSGTYEQYF. CDR3 nucleotide sequence: TGTGCCAGTAGTCGGACTAGCGGGACCTACGAGCAGTACTTC.

This clonotype was observed many times. The CDR3 DNA is TGTGCCAGCAGCCACATGAATGAAGCTTTCTTT. Encoded protein: CASSHMNEAFF. This rearrangement joins TRBV3-1 to TRBJ1-1; D remains unclear. The V and J ends lost 3 bases and 7 bases respectively, with 6 bases between them. Germline V gives CDR1 LGHDT, CDR2 YNNKEL (reference sequence). This CDR3 comprises 11 residues.

V usage is TRBV19 and J usage is TRBJ1-5; D is unresolved. Germline V gene data show CDR1 as LNHDA and CDR2 as SQIVND (reference sequence). The V gene lost 8 bases and the J gene lost 7 bases, with 15 bases spanning the gap. There are 13 residues in the CDR3. Here the CDR3 reads CASLGRAAQPQHF. In nucleotides, the CDR3 is TGTGCCAGTTTAGGAAGGGCGGCGCAGCCCCAGCATTTT.

The chain combines TRBV10-3 with TRBJ2-1, with a possible D match to TRBD2 (5 bases). V lost 0 bases and J 9 bases, leaving 9 bases between the germline ends. The CDR3 runs to 13 residues. The germline gives CDR1 ENHRY, CDR2 SYGVKD. The CDR3, as DNA: TGTGCCATCAGTGAGTCGAAAGCGGTTGAGCAGTTCTTC. This sequence encodes CAISESKAVEQFF.